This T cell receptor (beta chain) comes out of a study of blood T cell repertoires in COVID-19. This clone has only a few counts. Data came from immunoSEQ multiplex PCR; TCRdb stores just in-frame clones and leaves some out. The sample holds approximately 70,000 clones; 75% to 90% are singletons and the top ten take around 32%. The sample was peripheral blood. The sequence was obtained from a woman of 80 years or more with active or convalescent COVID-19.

In nucleotides, the CDR3 is TGTGCCAGCAGTTGGGGCGCCGAGGCATATGGCTACACCTTC. It yields the protein CASSWGAEAYGYTF. The V call is TRBV27, the J call TRBJ1-2; tentative D call: TRBD1 (5 bases). This CDR3 is built from 14 residues. Trimming cost V 4 bases and J 5 bases, with 14 bases left between them. Germline loops: CDR1 MNHEY, CDR2 SMNVEV (reference sequence).